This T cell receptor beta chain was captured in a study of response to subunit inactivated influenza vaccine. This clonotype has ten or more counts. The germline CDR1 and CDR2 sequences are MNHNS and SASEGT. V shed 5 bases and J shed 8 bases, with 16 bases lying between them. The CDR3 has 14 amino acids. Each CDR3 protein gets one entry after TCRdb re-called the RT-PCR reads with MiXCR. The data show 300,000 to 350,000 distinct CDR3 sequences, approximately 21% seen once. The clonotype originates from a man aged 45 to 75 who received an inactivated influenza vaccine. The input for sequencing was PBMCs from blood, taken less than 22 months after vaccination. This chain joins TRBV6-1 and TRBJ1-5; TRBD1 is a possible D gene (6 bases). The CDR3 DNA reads TGTGCCAGCAGTCCGCCCGGGGGCTTCGAGCCCCAGCATTTT. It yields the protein CASSPPGGFEPQHF.